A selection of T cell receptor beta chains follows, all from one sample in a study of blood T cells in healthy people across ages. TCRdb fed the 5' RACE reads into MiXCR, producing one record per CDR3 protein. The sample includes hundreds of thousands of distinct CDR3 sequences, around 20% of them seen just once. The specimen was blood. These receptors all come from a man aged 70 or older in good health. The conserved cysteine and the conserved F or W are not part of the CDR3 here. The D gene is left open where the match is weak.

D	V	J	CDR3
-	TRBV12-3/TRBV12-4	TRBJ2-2	ASSQFPPGQANTGELF
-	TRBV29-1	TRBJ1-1	SGGARNTEAF
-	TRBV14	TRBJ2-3	ASSQEGLTITDTQY
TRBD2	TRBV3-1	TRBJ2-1	ASSRGASGRGNEQF
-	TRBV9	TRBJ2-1	ASSPGVAGNEQF
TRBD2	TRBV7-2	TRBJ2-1	ASSPLGGEGLNEQF
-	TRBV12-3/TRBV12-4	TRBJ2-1	ASSFGDAGRSDEQF
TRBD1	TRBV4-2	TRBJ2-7	ASSQVGDRGSYEQY
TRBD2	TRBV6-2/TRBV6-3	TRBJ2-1	ASSEGLAGRNEQF
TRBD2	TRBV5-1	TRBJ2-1	ASGTGLAGNNEQF
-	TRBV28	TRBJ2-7	ASSLRDIPTYEQY
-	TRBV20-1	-	SASPDREQF
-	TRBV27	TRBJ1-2	ASSSSGEGYT
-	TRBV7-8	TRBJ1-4	ASSLVGTGILPTNEKLF
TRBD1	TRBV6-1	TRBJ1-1	ASRDRGENTEAF
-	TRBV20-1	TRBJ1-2	SAERTATYGYT
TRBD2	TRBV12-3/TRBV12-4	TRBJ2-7	VSSRGESSYEQY
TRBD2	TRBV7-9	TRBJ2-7	ASSLTRGSLNEQY